Presented here are 26 T cell receptor beta chains from one specimen sequenced in a study of T cell clones after liver transplantation. Libraries were prepared by immunoSEQ multiplex PCR; TCRdb keeps only in-frame clonotypes and omits some of them. This table has more than 45,000 clones, 70% appearing once. The material was CD4+ T cells from blood, obtained at the approximately 15-month timepoint. The receptors derive from a human patient who received a liver transplant. Some T cells here may be from the graft donor.

This clone has a handful of counts. The V call is TRBV6-5, the J call TRBJ1-2, with D possibly being TRBD1 (5 bases). There are 13 residues in the CDR3. Trimming removed 6 bases at V and 5 bases at J, with 13 bases between. The V gene's germline CDR1 is MNHEY and CDR2 SVGAGI. The CDR3 nucleotides read TGTGCCAGCAGCCCCCAGGGTTCATATGGCTACACCTTC. This codes for CASSPQGSYGYTF.

V gene TRBV5-6 combines with J gene TRBJ2-1; 9 bases agree with TRBD1. Looked up from germline, CDR1 is SGHDT and CDR2 is YYEEEE. The CDR3 has 14 amino acids. V shed 3 bases and J 4 bases; nucleotides not matched to a gene: 2. CDR3 amino acids: CASSWGQGYNEQFF. CDR3 nucleotides: TGTGCCAGCAGCTGGGGACAGGGTTACAATGAGCAGTTCTTC.

This sequence joins TRBV11-2 and TRBJ1-2; 7 bases are shared with TRBD1. CDR1 and CDR2 (germline): SGHAT, FQNNGV. CDR3 length equals 14 residues. V dropped 7 bases and J dropped 4; count of bases not matched to a gene: 9. The CDR3 spells CASTHTGQLYGYTF. The CDR3 bases are TGTGCCAGCACCCACACGGGACAGCTCTATGGCTACACCTTC.

This sequence joins TRBV9 and TRBJ2-4; D possibly uses TRBD1 or TRBD2 (5 bases each). This CDR3 comprises 16 residues. V lost 4 bases to trimming and J lost 0 bases, with 14 bases between them. Germline V gene data show CDR1 as SGDLS and CDR2 as YYNGEE. The CDR3 here is CASSPTGALAKNIQYF. The CDR3 DNA is TGTGCCAGCAGCCCGACCGGGGCCCTAGCCAAAAACATTCAGTACTTC. Variable domain in full (rest from reference TRBV9 and TRBJ2-4): DSGVTQTPKHLITATGQRVTLRCSPRSGDLSVYWYQQSLDQGLQFLIQYYNGEERAKGNILERFSAQQFPDLHSELNLSSLELGDSALYFCASSPTGALAKNIQYFGAGTRLSVL.

The gene calls are TRBV19 and TRBJ1-5; TRBD1 matches 7 bases. The CDR3 covers 15 residues. Germline V CDR1 and CDR2: LNHDA, SQIVND (reference sequence). With V trimmed by 1 base and J by 6 bases, 6 bases remained unmatched. CDR3 in DNA: TGTGCCAGTAGTATAGTTATAGGGGGCGGTCAGCCCCAGCATTTT. Its protein product is CASSIVIGGGQPQHF.

The rearrangement joins TRBV5-1 to TRBJ2-1; 11 positions agree with TRBD2. The CDR3 has 15 residues. J gave up 8 bases and V 3 bases, and 7 bases lay outside the gene matches. CDR1 is SGHRS and CDR2 is YFSETQ in the germline V gene. CDR3 bases: TGCGCCAGCAGCTCAACTAGCGGGAGTATTGATGAGCAGTTCTTC. Translating gives CASSSTSGSIDEQFF. The full variable domain, its missing parts supplied by reference TRBV5-1 and TRBJ2-1, is KAGVTQTPRYLIKTRGQQVTLSCSPISGHRSVSWYQQTPGQGLQFLFEYFSETQRNKGNFPGRFSGRQFSNSRSEMNVSTLELGDSALYLCASSSTSGSIDEQFFGPGTRLTVL.

V is TRBV9 and J is TRBJ1-5, with 8 bases identical to TRBD1. V gave up 4 bases and J gave up 3 bases; unmatched junction bases: 6. Germline V lookup: CDR1 SGDLS, CDR2 YYNGEE. The CDR3 spans 15 residues. Here the CDR3 DNA reads TGTGCCAGCAGCCCTACAGGGGGTCTCAATCAGCCCCAGCATTTT. Its protein is CASSPTGGLNQPQHF.

The rearrangement links TRBV11-1 to TRBJ2-3; 12 nucleotides line up with TRBD2. The CDR3 is 17 amino acids. In germline, CDR1 is SGHAT, CDR2 FQDESV (reference sequence). J was trimmed by 4 bases and V by 3 bases; bases with no gene match: 8. The CDR3 coding sequence is TGTGCCAGCAGCTTTGGGTCCTCTAGCGGGGGGGCAGATACGCAGTATTTT. This translates into CASSFGSSSGGADTQYF.

The gene calls are TRBV18 and TRBJ2-1; 10 bases align to TRBD1. V trimming: 4 bases; J trimming: 13 bases; junction bases outside the gene matches: 7. Germline assignment: CDR1 KGHSH and CDR2 LQKENI. CDR3 size: 13 residues. CDR3 in DNA: TGTGCCAGCTCACTCGGGACAGGGGAAGGACAGTTCTTC. As protein: CASSLGTGEGQFF.

The V gene is TRBV11-3, the J gene TRBJ2-6; 9 bases fit TRBD1. The ends lost 6 bases at V and 0 bases at J; junction bases unmatched: 9. The CDR3 runs 18 residues. Germline CDR1 and CDR2: SGHNT and YENEEA. CDR3: CASRPQGAAYSGANVLTF. CDR3 DNA: TGTGCCAGCAGACCACAGGGGGCGGCCTACTCTGGGGCCAACGTCCTGACTTTC.

This clone was counted only a few times. The chain's CDR3 is CASSLQGPYNSPLHF. The CDR3 DNA reads as TGTGCCAGCAGCCTACAGGGACCGTATAATTCACCCCTCCACTTT. This chain uses TRBV6-5 with TRBJ1-6; TRBD1 might be the D (6 bases). The CDR3 consists of 15 residues. From germline, CDR1 is MNHEY and CDR2 SVGAGI. Trimming took 6 bases from V and 4 from J, leaving 13 bases between them.

The genes are TRBV27 and TRBJ1-2, with 7 nucleotides matching TRBD1. This CDR3 comprises 17 residues. In germline, CDR1 is MNHEY, CDR2 SMNVEV (reference sequence). The junction had 16 bases not matched to a gene; V was cut back by 1 base and J by 8 bases. The CDR3, as DNA: TGTGCCAGCAGTTTATTCCCCGATTTTAAGGGGGCGGGAGGCTACACCTTC. Protein sequence: CASSLFPDFKGAGGYTF.

The CDR3 loop is CASSATRDEKLFF. The CDR3 region has the DNA TGTGCCAGCAGTGCCACGAGGGATGAAAAACTGTTTTTT. The chain employs TRBV2 and TRBJ1-4, with unresolved D. CDR1 and CDR2 (germline): SNHLY, FYNNEI. The CDR3 is made up of 13 amino acids. The V gene lost 4 bases and the J gene lost 6 bases, with 9 bases spanning the gap. Looking up the rest from reference TRBV2 and TRBJ1-4 gives the full variable domain: EPEVTQTPSHQVTQMGQEVILRCVPISNHLYFYWYRQILGQKVEFLVSFYNNEISEKSEIFDDQFSVERPDGSNFTLKIRSTKLEDSAMYFCASSATRDEKLFFGSGTQLSVL.

The chain is built from TRBV11-2 and TRBJ2-5, with 7 bases aligning to TRBD2. In germline, CDR1 is SGHAT, CDR2 FQNNGV. V lost 1 base and J lost 0; bases outside the gene matches: 14. This CDR3 is 19 amino acids long. CDR3 loop: CASSLAPPGAGMNQETQYF. The CDR3 DNA reads TGTGCCAGCAGCTTAGCACCCCCCGGAGCGGGAATGAACCAAGAGACCCAGTACTTC.

The chain couples TRBV7-9 to TRBJ2-2; TRBD2 might be the D (5 bases). CDR3 length: 15 amino acids. V was pared by 5 bases and J by 4 bases, with 14 bases between. Germline lookup yields CDR1 SEHNR and CDR2 FQNEAQ (reference sequence). In DNA form, the CDR3 reads TGTGCCAGCAGCGTTAGAGAGGGTGGCACCGGGGAGCTGTTTTTT. Encoded protein: CASSVREGGTGELFF.

The chain uses TRBV5-1 and TRBJ2-1; D unresolved. The V and J ends lost 4 bases and 1 base respectively, with 6 bases between them. The CDR3 is made up of 13 amino acids. CDR1 is SGHRS, CDR2 YFSETQ, per germline. The CDR3 here is CASSPGSYNEQFF. The CDR3, as DNA: TGCGCCAGCAGCCCCGGATCCTACAATGAGCAGTTCTTC.

V usage is TRBV7-9 and J usage is TRBJ2-2; 8 bases line up with TRBD1. J lost 0 bases, V lost 3 bases, and 0 bases had no gene match. The CDR3 contains 15 residues. Germline V gene sequence: CDR1 SEHNR, CDR2 FQNEAQ (reference sequence). The chain's CDR3 is CASSLTGANTGELFF. CDR3 DNA sequence: TGTGCCAGCAGCTTGACAGGGGCGAACACCGGGGAGCTGTTTTTT.

V is TRBV19 and J is TRBJ2-3; D is unresolved. CDR3 length: 9 amino acids. Trimming pared 9 bases from V and 5 bases from J, leaving 3 bases between. Germline V gene data show CDR1 as LNHDA and CDR2 as SQIVND (reference sequence). The CDR3 nucleotides are TGTGCCAGAGGAGATACGCAGTATTTT. This codes for CARGDTQYF.

V gene TRBV7-9 combines with J gene TRBJ1-3; unclear D gene. Deletions cut 7 bases from V and 4 bases from J, with 8 bases between. This CDR3 has 12 residues. Germline V gene sequence: CDR1 SEHNR, CDR2 FQNEAQ (reference sequence). The DNA for the CDR3 is TGTGCCAGCAACGGCGGCGGAAACACCATATATTTT. It codes for CASNGGGNTIYF. The variable domain in full, completed from reference TRBV7-9 and TRBJ1-3, reads DTGVSQNPRHKITKRGQNVTFRCDPISEHNRLYWYRQTLGQGPEFLTYFQNEAQLEKSRLLSDRFSAERPKGSFSTLEIQRTEQGDSAMYLCASNGGGNTIYFGEGSWLTVV.

The chain links TRBV19 to TRBJ2-3; weak D call: TRBD2 (6 bases). Trimming pared 3 bases from V and 1 base from J, leaving 23 bases between. CDR1 is LNHDA and CDR2 is SQIVND in the germline V gene (reference sequence). The CDR3 covers 19 residues. In DNA, the CDR3 is TGTGCCAGTAGTATTCATCCGGGAGCCACTCTCACCCGCACAGATACGCAGTATTTT. Encoded protein: CASSIHPGATLTRTDTQYF.

The chain recombines TRBV7-9 with TRBJ2-1, with 10 bases lining up with TRBD1. V gave up 3 bases and J gave up 10 bases; unmatched junction bases: 3. CDR1 is SEHNR, CDR2 FQNEAQ, per germline (reference sequence). This CDR3 region has 13 residues. DNA of the CDR3: TGTGCCAGCAGCTTGGGACAGGGGAGAGAGCAGTTCTTC. It is translated as CASSLGQGREQFF. Supplemented by reference TRBV7-9 and TRBJ2-1, the full variable domain reads DTGVSQNPRHKITKRGQNVTFRCDPISEHNRLYWYRQTLGQGPEFLTYFQNEAQLEKSRLLSDRFSAERPKGSFSTLEIQRTEQGDSAMYLCASSLGQGREQFFGPGTRLTVL.

The V call is TRBV19, the J call TRBJ1-2, with 12 nucleotides matching TRBD1. Germline V lookup: CDR1 LNHDA, CDR2 SQIVND (reference sequence). CDR3 length: 15 residues. Trimming removed 3 bases from V and 7 bases from J; junction bases left unmatched: 6. The DNA for the CDR3 is TGTGCCAGTAGTATGGCGGGACAGGGGGCGATTGGCTACACCTTC. Its protein product is CASSMAGQGAIGYTF.

This clone came up a few times. The chain links TRBV18 to TRBJ1-1; D remains unclear. CDR1 and CDR2 from the germline V gene are KGHSH and LQKENI. The V and J ends lost 2 bases and 0 bases respectively, with 7 bases between them. This CDR3 region has 14 residues. The CDR3 reads CASSPIYVNTEAFF. CDR3 DNA: TGTGCCAGCTCACCAATATATGTGAACACTGAAGCTTTCTTT. The full variable domain, in which reference TRBV18 and TRBJ1-1 provide the parts outside the CDR3, is NAGVMQNPRHLVRRRGQEARLRCSPMKGHSHVYWYRQLPEEGLKFMVYLQKENIIDESGMPKERFSAEFPKEGPSILRIQQVVRGDSAAYFCASSPIYVNTEAFFGQGTRLTVV.

This clone showed up just a few times. The chain has TRBV6-5 and TRBJ2-2; D is unclear. Germline V gene lookup returns CDR1 MNHEY and CDR2 SVGAGI. The V gene lost 2 bases and the J gene lost 4 bases, with 5 bases spanning the gap. CDR3 length: 13 residues. CDR3 DNA sequence: TGTGCCAGCAGTTACCCTTCCACCGGGGAGCTGTTTTTT. Protein product: CASSYPSTGELFF.

The gene calls are TRBV19 and TRBJ1-1, with D perhaps TRBD1 (6 bases). Germline V gives CDR1 LNHDA, CDR2 SQIVND (reference sequence). V lost 3 bases and J 0 bases, leaving 14 bases between the germline ends. CDR3 length: 16 amino acids. The CDR3 bases are TGTGCCAGTAGTATGGTTGCACAGGGAGTGAACACTGAAGCTTTCTTT. Translation gives CASSMVAQGVNTEAFF.

The CDR3 sequence: CASSLAGGKKLFF. The CDR3, as DNA: TGTGCCAGCAGCTTAGCGGGGGGCAAAAAACTGTTTTTT. V is TRBV7-8 and J is TRBJ1-4; D might be TRBD1 (6 bases). Trimming removed 0 bases from V and 9 bases from J, with 8 bases in between. The CDR3 totals 13 residues. Germline values: CDR1 SGHVS, CDR2 FQNEAQ.